The rows below give T cell receptor beta chains drawn from one sample of a study of blood T cell repertoires in COVID-19. Only in-frame clones appear in the TCRdb table, and some are missing; sequencing was by immunoSEQ multiplex PCR. There are about 62,000 clones in the sample; around 80% occur only once, and roughly 18% lies in the top ten. The sequencing input was peripheral blood. These receptors were obtained from a man aged 55 to 69 with acute or convalescent COVID-19. Both conserved end residues are part of each CDR3.

v_gene	j_gene	CDR3aa
TRBV7-9	TRBJ2-5	CASSSSIAGGILRQETQYF
TRBV5-1	TRBJ1-1	CASSLGVYLGTEAFF
TRBV2	TRBJ1-1	CASRAGRNTEAFF
TRBV28	TRBJ1-6	CASSSSDRGRDSPLHF
TRBV7-9	TRBJ1-2	CASSLAALDYGYTF
TRBV4-3	TRBJ1-5	CASSQDVGNQPQHF
TRBV29-1	TRBJ2-7	CSVDNTYEQYF
TRBV7-2	TRBJ1-5	CASSLEGGGQPQHF
TRBV6-6	TRBJ1-1	CASSPGGLNTEAFF
TRBV5-4	TRBJ2-1	CASSMVGTSLEQFF
TRBV6-2/TRBV6-3	TRBJ1-2	CASSYGTGLYGYTF
TRBV27	TRBJ1-5	CASSPQGVDQPQHF
TRBV5-1	TRBJ2-7	CASSLEVSGNEQYF
TRBV5-1	TRBJ1-2	CASSLGAAGGYGYTF
TRBV28	TRBJ1-4	CASSPPISRNEKLFF
TRBV29-1	TRBJ2-7	CSGGGQGAYEQYF
TRBV2	TRBJ2-7	CASSSGTGAYEQYF
TRBV5-1	TRBJ2-7	CASSFSPSGGYEQYF
TRBV9	TRBJ1-3	CASRANSGNTIYF
TRBV3-1/TRBV3-2	TRBJ2-5	CASSLVAGGGETQYF
TRBV6-5	TRBJ1-6	CASKDSLYNSPLHF
TRBV28	TRBJ1-3	CASSNPGTGAHPGNTIYF
TRBV7-2	TRBJ2-7	CASSSQQGKYYEQYF
TRBV2	TRBJ2-3	CASSAVTDTQYF
TRBV2	TRBJ2-2	CASSSVTDGQANTGELFF
TRBV29-1	TRBJ2-1	CSEGGRGTGSNEQFF